This T cell receptor (beta chain) comes out of a study of beta chain features in type 1 diabetes. General study points: Healthy donors had naive, central memory and Treg TCRB repertoires that appeared less similar than those seen among patients.

This clone was counted only a few times. Its antigen is currently unknown. The entirety of the isolated RNA underwent reverse transcription, so expressed TCRB transcripts were sequenced. The repertoire was sequenced with immunoSEQ multiplex PCR; TCRdb's copy has only in-frame clones and lacks some. This sample has about 360,000 clones, with roughly 12% found just once. CDR3 size: 15 residues. The germline gives CDR1 SGHTA, CDR2 FQGNSA. The V end was cut by 2 bases, the J end by 3 bases, with 12 bases between. V gene TRBV7-2 combines with J gene TRBJ2-3, with a possible D match to TRBD1 (5 bases). The receptor was derived from a man between 18 and 29 years old in good health. Sequencing was performed on naive CD4+ T cells from blood. The CDR3 protein is CASSLNQKGTDTQYF. CDR3 sequence (DNA): TGTGCCAGCAGCTTAAATCAGAAGGGGACAGATACGCAGTATTTT.